Listed below are T cell receptor beta chains from one sample, sequenced in a study of identifying expanded T cells in peripheral blood. Sequencing was performed with immunoSEQ multiplex PCR; in TCRdb, only in-frame clones are kept and a portion is missing. The top ten hold roughly 7% of the sample, which has 84,000 or so clones, around 90% seen once. The material sequenced was blood. The receptors originated from a person between 18 and 69 years old in good health. Each CDR3 is given with its conserved first and last residue. A D gene is named only where the DNA matches it firmly. Clone size, where shown, is once, few, many, or a class for clones that have expanded.

>TRBV20-1|TRBJ2-1|NA|NA
CSALSNEQFF
TGCAGTGCTCTGAGCAATGAGCAGTTCTTC
>TRBV19|TRBJ1-1|few|TRBD1
CASRQTGGTEAFF
TGTGCCAGTAGGCAGACAGGGGGCACTGAAGCTTTCTTT
>TRBV7-9|TRBJ1-1|NA|NA
CASSLFMEGGEAFF
TGTGCCAGCAGCTTATTTATGGAAGGAGGTGAAGCTTTCTTT
>TRBV5-6|TRBJ2-1|once|NA
CASSWGSGTPYNEQFF
TGTGCCAGCAGCTGGGGGTCGGGGACACCGTACAATGAGCAGTTCTTC
>TRBV2|TRBJ1-4|NA|NA
CASSDTRGESYEKLFF
TGTGCCAGCAGTGATACGAGGGGGGAAAGTTATGAAAAACTGTTTTTT
>TRBV20-1|TRBJ2-7|NA|NA
CSATPNYEQYF
TGCAGTGCCACTCCTAATTACGAGCAGTACTTC
>TRBV5-1|TRBJ1-2|once|NA
CASSRISLRGVDYGYTF
TGCGCCAGCAGCAGGATCTCACTTCGGGGGGTCGACTATGGCTACACCTTC
>TRBV5-1|TRBJ1-6|NA|NA
CASSRGDYNSPLHF
TGCGCCAGCAGCAGGGGGGATTATAATTCACCCCTCCACTTT
>TRBV19|TRBJ2-7|NA|TRBD1
CASSIAAGTGYEQYF
TGTGCCAGTAGTATAGCCGCCGGGACAGGATACGAGCAGTACTTC
>TRBV4-2|TRBJ2-1|few|TRBD2
CASSHRGSGDINNEQFF
TGTGCCAGCAGCCACCGAGGTAGCGGGGACATAAACAATGAGCAGTTCTTC
>TRBV4-2|TRBJ2-1|NA|NA
CASSQDLSSYNEQFF
TGTGCCAGCAGCCAAGACCTTAGCTCCTACAATGAGCAGTTCTTC
>TRBV7-3|TRBJ2-3|NA|TRBD1
CASSPDRDTQYF
TGTGCCAGCAGCCCGGACAGGGATACGCAGTATTTT
>TRBV11-2|TRBJ2-1|NA|TRBD2
CASSSPTSGIYNEQFF
TGTGCCAGCAGCTCGCCTACTAGCGGAATATACAATGAGCAGTTCTTC
>TRBV7-9|TRBJ1-1|NA|NA
CASRPGDRSLKAFF
TGTGCCAGCAGACCAGGGGATCGGAGCCTTAAAGCTTTCTTT
>TRBV7-7|TRBJ2-2|NA|NA
CASSAAINTGELFF
TGTGCCAGCAGCGCCGCTATTAACACCGGGGAGCTGTTTTTT
>TRBV9|TRBJ2-1|NA|NA
CASSAGWGGTQFF
TGTGCCAGCAGCGCGGGGTGGGGCGGAACACAGTTCTTC